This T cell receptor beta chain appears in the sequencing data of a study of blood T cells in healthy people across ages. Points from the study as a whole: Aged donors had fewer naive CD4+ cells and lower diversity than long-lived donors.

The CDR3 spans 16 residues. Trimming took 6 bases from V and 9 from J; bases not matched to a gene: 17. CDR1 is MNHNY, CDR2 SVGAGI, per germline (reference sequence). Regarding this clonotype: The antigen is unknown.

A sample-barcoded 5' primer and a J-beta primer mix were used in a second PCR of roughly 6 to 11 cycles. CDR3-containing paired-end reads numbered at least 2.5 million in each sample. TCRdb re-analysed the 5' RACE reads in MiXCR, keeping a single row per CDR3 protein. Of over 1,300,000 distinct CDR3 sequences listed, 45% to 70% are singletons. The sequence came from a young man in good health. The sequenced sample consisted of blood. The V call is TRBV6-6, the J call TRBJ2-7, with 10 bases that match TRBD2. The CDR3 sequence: CASSIRLAGPSYGQYF. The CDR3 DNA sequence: TGTGCCAGCAGCATCAGACTAGCGGGCCCATCCTATGGGCAGTACTTC.